The rows below give T cell receptor beta chains drawn from one sample of a study of blood T cell repertoires in COVID-19. The assay was immunoSEQ multiplex PCR, and TCRdb's table has in-frame clones only and misses some. The sample includes about 87,000 clones, around 90% of them seen just once. Sequencing used peripheral blood. All receptors derive from a man at least 80 years old with acute or convalescent COVID-19. The CDR3 runs from the conserved cysteine through the conserved F or W. D genes are given only for firm matches. Clone size appears in some rows only: once, few, many, or a class for an expanded clone.

j_call d_call v_call cdr3_length clone_size cdr3_nt cdr3_aa
TRBJ2-2 TRBD2 TRBV19 13 . TGTGCCAGTATCACCCCGGGGGGAGGGGAGCTGTTTTTT CASITPGGGELFF
TRBJ2-1 . TRBV4-1 16 . TGCGCCAGCAGCCAAGATCCTGGCTTACAAAGCAATGAGCAGTTCTTC CASSQDPGLQSNEQFF
TRBJ2-7 . TRBV5-1 14 . TGCGCCAGCAGCCCCCGGGACACAGCCTACGAGCAGTACTTC CASSPRDTAYEQYF
TRBJ2-7 TRBD1 TRBV27 16 . TGTGCCAGCAGTCGCGACTCAGGGGGCTCGAGCTACGAGCAGTACTTC CASSRDSGGSSYEQYF
TRBJ1-3 . TRBV3-1/TRBV3-2 14 . TGTGCCAGCAGCCAGGGAGGTCGGATGAACACCATATATTTT CASSQGGRMNTIYF
TRBJ1-3 . TRBV7-9 13 . TGTGCCAGCAGCGTGGGGGCAGGAAACACCATATATTTT CASSVGAGNTIYF
TRBJ1-3 . TRBV3-1/TRBV3-2 14 . TGTGCCAGCAGCCCAGGGGTCGGTGGAAACACCATATATTTT CASSPGVGGNTIYF
TRBJ2-7 TRBD1 TRBV6-5 14 . TGTGCCAGCAGTAGGACAGGGATTTCCTACGAGCAGTACTTC CASSRTGISYEQYF
TRBJ2-4 . TRBV18 15 . TGTGCCAGCTCACCACCGGAACAGGGTGGTGATATTCAGTACTTC CASSPPEQGGDIQYF
TRBJ1-5 . TRBV5-5 15 . TGTGCCAGCAGCTCACAGGGTAATAGCAATCAGCCCCAGCATTTT CASSSQGNSNQPQHF
TRBJ2-1 TRBD1 TRBV3-1/TRBV3-2 16 . TGTGCCAGCAGCCACCCCCTCAGGGGGAGATACAATGAGCAGTTCTTC CASSHPLRGRYNEQFF
TRBJ1-6 . TRBV6-2/TRBV6-3 16 . TGTGCCAGCAGTTACCCGCAGGGTTCCTATAATTCACCCCTCCACTTT CASSYPQGSYNSPLHF
TRBJ2-3 TRBD1 TRBV20-1 13 . TGCAGTGCTAGTCTAGGGGGCGGTGATACGCAGTATTTT CSASLGGGDTQYF
TRBJ2-1 TRBD2 TRBV29-1 18 . TGCAGCGTTGAAGAAGGACTAGCGGGAAGGTTGGGAAAGAATGAGCAGTTCTTC CSVEEGLAGRLGKNEQFF
TRBJ2-5 . TRBV5-5 14 . TGTGCCAGCAGCTCGCCCGGGACACTGGAGACCCAGTACTTC CASSSPGTLETQYF
TRBJ2-3 . TRBV7-2 18 . TGTGCCAGCAGCCTCCTGGGAGGCCCATCCCCTAGCACAGATACGCAGTATTTT CASSLLGGPSPSTDTQYF
TRBJ2-1 TRBD1 TRBV9 15 . TGTGCCAGCAGCTCCCGACAGGGGGCGGGTGGTGAGCAGTTCTTC CASSSRQGAGGEQFF
TRBJ1-1 . TRBV28 12 once TGTGCCAGCAGTTCCCGACAGCTGAAGGCTTTCTTT CASSSRQLKAFF
TRBJ1-4 . TRBV15 13 once TGTGCCACCAGCAGAGTCCTAAATGAAAAACTGTTTTTT CATSRVLNEKLFF
TRBJ1-2 TRBD1 TRBV7-9 14 . TGTGCCAGCAGCCCGACAGGGGGAAACTATGGCTACACCTTC CASSPTGGNYGYTF
TRBJ2-5 . TRBV9 14 . TGTGCCAGCAGCGTAGGAGGCGGCTATGAGACCCAGTACTTC CASSVGGGYETQYF
TRBJ2-5 TRBD2 TRBV7-3 15 . TGTGCCAGCAGCTTAACTAGCGGGATCCAAGAGACCCAGTACTTC CASSLTSGIQETQYF
TRBJ1-2 TRBD1 TRBV12-3/TRBV12-4 13 . TGTGCCAGCAGTCGACAGGGAGACTATGGCTACACCTTC CASSRQGDYGYTF
TRBJ1-3 TRBD1 TRBV27 18 . TGTGCCAGCAGCACGACAGGGGTTTTCCGGGGATCTGGAAACACCATATATTTT CASSTTGVFRGSGNTIYF
TRBJ1-5 TRBD1 TRBV15 15 . TGTGCCACCAGCAGAGGAGGGACAGGGTCGCAGCCCCAGCATTTT CATSRGGTGSQPQHF
TRBJ1-1 . TRBV7-2 14 . TGTGCCAGCAGCTTAGGATTCCGGGGGGCGGGGGCTTTCTTT CASSLGFRGAGAFF
TRBJ1-2 TRBD1 TRBV5-1 15 . TGCGCCAGCAGCTACTGGACAGGGCCTAACTATGGCTACACCTTC CASSYWTGPNYGYTF
TRBJ1-1 . TRBV7-3 13 . TGTGCCAGCAGCCTCAACGGGGGCACTGAAGCTTTCTTT CASSLNGGTEAFF
TRBJ1-1 . TRBV6-5 13 once TGTGCCAGCAGTCGGGGGTCGGACACTGAAGCTTTCTTT CASSRGSDTEAFF
TRBJ2-1 TRBD2 TRBV7-2 15 . TGTGCCAGCAGCTTAGCTAGCGGGGGGCCCTATGAGCAGTTCTTC CASSLASGGPYEQFF
TRBJ1-1 . TRBV5-1 15 . TGCGCCAGCAGCCGCTGGGCCAGGGGGAACACTGAAGCTTTCTTT CASSRWARGNTEAFF
TRBJ2-1 . TRBV27 13 once TGTGCCAGCAGTTTACAGGGCTACAATGAGCAGTTCTTC CASSLQGYNEQFF
TRBJ2-4 TRBD2 TRBV18 15 . TGTGCCAGCTCACCAGGCGCGACTAGCGGAAACATTCAGTACTTC CASSPGATSGNIQYF
TRBJ2-2 . TRBV7-3 12 . TGTGCCAGCACAGGGAACACCGGGGAGCTGTTTTTT CASTGNTGELFF
TRBJ1-4 . TRBV6-5 13 . TGTGCCAGCAGTTACCTGCCAGGTGAAAAACTGTTTTTT CASSYLPGEKLFF
TRBJ2-1 TRBD2 TRBV4-2 18 . TGTGCCAGCAGCCCGGGTAGCGGGAGGGAAAGCTCCTACAATGAGCAGTTCTTC CASSPGSGRESSYNEQFF
TRBJ1-6 . TRBV5-4 16 . TGTGCCAGCAGCTTCGACCGGAGCTCCTATAATTCACCCCTCCACTTT CASSFDRSSYNSPLHF
TRBJ2-1 TRBD2 TRBV5-1 16 . TGCGCCAGCAGCTCTACTAGCGGGAGGGTCGACAATGAGCAGTTCTTC CASSSTSGRVDNEQFF
TRBJ1-1 TRBD1 TRBV2 14 . TGTGCCAGCAGCTGGGACAGCTCGAACACTGAAGCTTTCTTT CASSWDSSNTEAFF
TRBJ2-7 . TRBV5-1 12 . TGCGCCAGCAGCTTGGACAGGGCGGCGCAGTACTTC CASSLDRAAQYF
TRBJ2-1 TRBD1 TRBV29-1 13 . TGCAGCGGCCGGGACAGGGGATACAATGAGCAGTTCTTC CSGRDRGYNEQFF
TRBJ2-1 . TRBV19 11 . TGTGCCAGCACCGGGGGCAATGAGCAGTTCTTC CASTGGNEQFF
TRBJ1-4 . TRBV2 15 . TGTGCCAGCAGCTCACAGGGTTTGCGGAATGAAAAACTGTTTTTT CASSSQGLRNEKLFF
TRBJ1-1 . TRBV6-5 14 once TGTGCCAGCAGTTACGAGGGAGGGCTCACTGAAGCTTTCTTT CASSYEGGLTEAFF
TRBJ1-6 . TRBV11-3 14 . TGTGCCAGCAGCTTATCGGGGGTTAGTTCACCCCTCCACTTT CASSLSGVSSPLHF
TRBJ1-5 TRBD1 TRBV2 15 . TGTGCCAGCAGTTTGGGACAGGGGATCCTCCAGCCCCAGCATTTT CASSLGQGILQPQHF
TRBJ1-2 . TRBV4-3 14 . TGCGCCAGCAGCCCAGCGTTGGCAGACTATGGCTACACCTTC CASSPALADYGYTF
TRBJ1-6 TRBD1 TRBV5-6 16 . TGTGCCAGCAGCTTCCTAAGACAGGGTCGTAATTCACCCCTCCACTTT CASSFLRQGRNSPLHF
TRBJ1-4 TRBD1 TRBV5-1 16 . TGCGCCAGCAGCTTACAGGGGGCGCAAACTAATGAAAAACTGTTTTTT CASSLQGAQTNEKLFF
TRBJ2-7 . TRBV13 14 once TGTGCCAGCAGCATGGACTCGAACTCCTACGAGCAGTACTTC CASSMDSNSYEQYF
TRBJ1-5 TRBD1 TRBV2 13 . TGTGCCAGCCAGGGACAGGGGTATGAGCCCCAGCATTTT CASQGQGYEPQHF
TRBJ1-2 TRBD1 TRBV7-2 14 . TGTGCCAGCAGCTTCCCGACCGGACAGGATGGCTACACCTTC CASSFPTGQDGYTF
TRBJ2-1 . TRBV7-3 15 . TGTGCCAGCAGCCCGGGACACAACTCTTACAATGAGCAGTTCTTC CASSPGHNSYNEQFF
TRBJ1-1 . TRBV7-9 13 . TGTGCCAGCAGCTTGCAGGGGAACACTGAAGCTTTCTTT CASSLQGNTEAFF
TRBJ2-2 . TRBV21-1 17 . TGTGCCAGCAGCAAATATGGCGGGAGGGGAACAGGCGGGGAGCTGTTTTTT CASSKYGGRGTGGELFF
TRBJ2-5 . TRBV7-9 14 . TGTGCCAGCAGCTTATCCGGAGGGAAAGAGACCCAGTACTTC CASSLSGGKETQYF
TRBJ2-4 . TRBV4-1 14 . TGCGCCAGCAGCCAAGATGGACAGTTGGACATTCAGTACTTC CASSQDGQLDIQYF